Here is one T cell receptor (beta chain) with its context. No antigen is known for it. CDR3 length equals 13 residues. The V and J ends lost 2 bases and 5 bases respectively, with 9 bases between them. The germline CDR1 and CDR2 sequences are MDHEN and SYDVKM. Quantitative 5'-RACE with molecular barcodes was used to make the TCR beta libraries. TCRdb re-called the 5' RACE reads with MiXCR, one entry per CDR3 protein. The sample consists of about 270,000 distinct CDR3 sequences, more than 25% of them appearing once. This record belongs to a study of CD8 T cells in ankylosing spondylitis. Findings and limits, study-wide: Disease-associated clones were CD8+ and fairly uncommon in peripheral blood.

The receptor comes from a male donor with ankylosing spondylitis or in good health (not recorded which). The sample comprised blood, either unsorted or a sorted T cell fraction (not recorded which). The chain employs TRBV28 and TRBJ2-5; possible D gene TRBD1, 6 bases. The CDR3 region has the DNA TGTGCCAGCAGTTTAAACAGGGCCGAGACCCAGTACTTC. It is translated as CASSLNRAETQYF.